This passage covers 19 T cell receptor beta chains from one sample sequenced in a study of cytomegalovirus exposure and HLA in healthy donors (dated by TCRdb to the late 2010s). The library was built by means of the immunoSEQ multiplex PCR assay. The multiplex PCR relied on a mix of 60 forward primers for TCR Vbeta segments and 13 reverse primers for TCR Jbeta segments. TCRdb retrieved this table from immuneACCESS and kept in-frame rearrangements only. Not all clones are present; in checked studies, unresolved V genes account for under half, and no reason is known for the remainder. The sample records about 110,000 clones, around 88% of which are singletons. About 1.8% of the sample is in the top ten clones. Sequenced sample: PBMCs. Every receptor here comes from a middle-aged man in good health and CMV-seronegative.

The chain links TRBV28 to TRBJ2-7, with a tentative D call TRBD2 (5 bases). The V gene lost 3 bases and the J gene lost 2 bases, with 11 bases spanning the gap. The CDR3 contains 14 residues. Germline CDR1 reads MDHEN; CDR2 reads SYDVKM. CDR3 in DNA: TGTGCCAGCAGTTTCCCCCGGGGTCCCTACGAGCAGTACTTC. Its translation: CASSFPRGPYEQYF.

V is TRBV6-5 and J is TRBJ1-4; 7 bases map to TRBD1. V shed 0 bases, J shed 4 bases, and the junction held 2 bases outside the gene matches. The CDR3 has 15 residues. The V gene's germline CDR1 is MNHEY and CDR2 SVGAGI. CDR3 amino acids: CASSYSGTDNEKLFF. In DNA, the CDR3 is TGTGCCAGCAGTTACTCAGGGACAGATAATGAAAAACTGTTTTTT.

The chain has TRBV11-2 and TRBJ2-7; 9 positions match TRBD1. CDR3 length: 15 amino acids. The ends lost 4 bases at V and 7 bases at J; junction bases unmatched: 11. Germline V gives CDR1 SGHAT, CDR2 FQNNGV. The CDR3 here is CASSSPGTGPSEQYF. The DNA of the CDR3 is TGTGCCAGCAGCTCCCCCGGGACAGGGCCCTCTGAGCAGTACTTC.

The chain carries TRBV28 and TRBJ2-2; possible D gene TRBD2, 7 bases. This CDR3 is built from 16 residues. Germline CDR1 and CDR2: MDHEN and SYDVKM. V was shortened by 6 bases and J by 1 base, with 15 bases between the two germline ends. In DNA form, the CDR3 reads TGTGCCAGCAGCACAACCGGGGGGCTGAACACCGGGGAGCTGTTTTTT. Translation: CASSTTGGLNTGELFF.

The genes are TRBV14 and TRBJ2-3; 13 bases match TRBD2. Germline values: CDR1 SGHDN, CDR2 FVKESK. The V gene end was trimmed by 4 bases and the J gene end by 4 bases; junction bases not matched to a gene: 5. The CDR3 sequence is 16 residues long. CDR3 DNA: TGTGCCAGCAGCCTGGGACTAGCGGGGCGGTCAGATACGCAGTATTTT. Encoded protein: CASSLGLAGRSDTQYF.

V is TRBV28 and J is TRBJ1-1, with D possibly TRBD1 on 6 matching bases. V dropped 3 bases and J dropped 0 bases, with 14 bases sitting between them. This CDR3 is 16 amino acids long. Germline V gene lookup returns CDR1 MDHEN and CDR2 SYDVKM. Here the CDR3 DNA reads TGTGCCAGCAGTTTGTCAGGGGACGCCTTGAACACTGAAGCTTTCTTT. Translation gives CASSLSGDALNTEAFF.

The chain combines TRBV5-1 with TRBJ1-1; 8 positions match TRBD1. Germline V gene lookup returns CDR1 SGHRS and CDR2 YFSETQ. V lost 2 bases and J lost 1; bases outside the gene matches: 4. The CDR3 spans 15 residues. CDR3 sequence (DNA): TGCGCCAGCAGCTTTGGCGACAGGGGGAACACTGAAGCTTTCTTT. It yields the protein CASSFGDRGNTEAFF.

This chain uses TRBV6-5 with TRBJ2-2; tentative D call: TRBD2 (6 bases). Germline CDR1 MNHEY, CDR2 SVGAGI. The CDR3 is made up of 15 amino acids. Trimming cost V 0 bases and J 5 bases, with 10 bases left between them. CDR3 amino acids: CASSYSWGRTGELFF. The CDR3 DNA reads TGTGCCAGCAGTTACTCGTGGGGGAGGACCGGGGAGCTGTTTTTT.

The genes are TRBV2 and TRBJ1-5; 10 bases are a match to TRBD1. This CDR3 has 14 residues. The germline V gene encodes CDR1 SNHLY and CDR2 FYNNEI. Trimming at V came to 9 bases and at J to 4 bases, leaving 6 bases not matched to a gene. CDR3: CASFRDRGNQPQHF. In DNA form, the CDR3 reads TGTGCCAGTTTCCGGGACAGGGGAAATCAGCCCCAGCATTTT.

Notes on this clone: At one boundary the junction diverges from the germline segment, which might be a read error. The chain combines TRBV29-1 with TRBJ2-7; 9 nucleotides agree with TRBD2. This CDR3 comprises 14 residues. Germline values: CDR1 SQVTM, CDR2 ANQGSEA. CDR3 region: CSWWLAGPSYEQYF. CDR3 in DNA: TGCAGCTGGTGGCTAGCGGGGCCCTCCTATGAGCAGTACTTC.

This chain links TRBV18 with TRBJ1-4; TRBD1 is a possible D gene (6 bases). Germline lookup yields CDR1 KGHSH and CDR2 LQKENI. This CDR3 has 14 amino acids. V gave up 1 base and J gave up 8 bases, with 11 bases separating them. The CDR3 here is CASSPRPGEEKLFF. The CDR3 region has the DNA TGTGCCAGCTCACCACGTCCAGGGGAGGAAAAACTGTTTTTT.

The rearrangement links TRBV6-1 to TRBJ1-2, with D tentatively TRBD1 (6 bases). The V end lost 4 bases, the J end lost 2 bases, and 14 bases lay between the germline ends. CDR3 length: 15 amino acids. From germline, CDR1 is MNHNS and CDR2 SASEGT. CDR3 region: CASSGTGPGNYGYTF. The CDR3 DNA follows: TGTGCCAGCAGTGGCACAGGGCCAGGGAACTATGGCTACACCTTC.

V and J are TRBV7-2 and TRBJ1-2, with D maybe TRBD1 (5 bases). The germline V gene has CDR1 SGHTA and CDR2 FQGNSA. The CDR3 is 14 residues long. The germline V and J ends were trimmed by 6 bases and 8 bases, with 19 bases remaining between them. CDR3 DNA: TGTGCCAGCAGTCACAGACAGCATCCAGGGGGCTACACCTTC. Translated, it gives CASSHRQHPGGYTF.

This clone was seen a few times. This chain connects TRBV9 to TRBJ2-1, with D tentatively TRBD2 (6 bases). Deletions cut 0 bases from V and 6 bases from J, with 7 bases between. Per germline, CDR1 SGDLS and CDR2 YYNGEE. There are 13 residues in the CDR3. The CDR3 is CASSVGTTNEQFF. DNA for the CDR3: TGTGCCAGCAGCGTAGGGACTACCAATGAGCAGTTCTTC. Full variable domain (rest looked up from reference TRBV9 and TRBJ2-1): DSGVTQTPKHLITATGQRVTLRCSPRSGDLSVYWYQQSLDQGLQFLIQYYNGEERAKGNILERFSAQQFPDLHSELNLSSLELGDSALYFCASSVGTTNEQFFGPGTRLTVL.

The V call is TRBV5-1, the J call TRBJ2-1, with TRBD1 matching over 7 bases. Germline CDR1 SGHRS, CDR2 YFSETQ. J was trimmed by 3 bases and V by 1 base; bases with no gene match: 4. This CDR3 contains 15 residues. CDR3: CASSLRQGDYNEQFF. DNA for the CDR3: TGCGCCAGCAGCTTGCGGCAGGGGGACTACAATGAGCAGTTCTTC.

This clone turned up a few times. The chain recombines TRBV7-3 with TRBJ2-6; no definite D call. Trimming cost V 5 bases and J 0 bases, with 8 bases left between them. The CDR3 has 15 amino acids. Germline CDR1 and CDR2: SGHTA and FQGTGA. In DNA form, the CDR3 reads TGTGCCAGCAGCCCAAAGAGCTCTGGGGCCAACGTCCTGACTTTC. It translates to CASSPKSSGANVLTF.

This rearrangement joins TRBV28 to TRBJ2-1; 7 bases line up with TRBD1. The CDR3 has 14 residues. V shed 4 bases, J shed 5 bases, and the junction held 5 bases outside the gene matches. CDR1 and CDR2 (germline): MDHEN, SYDVKM. As DNA, the CDR3 is TGTGCCAGCAGTTCCCCGGGACAGAACAATGAGCAGTTCTTC. As protein: CASSSPGQNNEQFF.

The gene calls are TRBV28 and TRBJ2-7; 12 bases are a match to TRBD1. This CDR3 has 15 amino acids. V was pared by 3 bases and J by 5 bases, with 5 bases of the junction left unmatched. In germline, CDR1 is MDHEN, CDR2 SYDVKM. The CDR3 loop reads CASSFAGTGGNEQYF. The DNA for the CDR3 is TGTGCCAGCAGTTTTGCCGGGACAGGGGGCAACGAGCAGTACTTC.

The V and J genes are TRBV9 and TRBJ1-4; D uncertain. Between the trimmed V and J ends, which lost 0 bases and 7 bases, there was a span of 10 bases. CDR1 SGDLS and CDR2 YYNGEE come from the germline V gene. The CDR3 is 14 residues long. CDR3 loop: CASSVETPGEKLFF. CDR3 bases: TGTGCCAGCAGCGTAGAGACTCCGGGTGAAAAACTGTTTTTT.